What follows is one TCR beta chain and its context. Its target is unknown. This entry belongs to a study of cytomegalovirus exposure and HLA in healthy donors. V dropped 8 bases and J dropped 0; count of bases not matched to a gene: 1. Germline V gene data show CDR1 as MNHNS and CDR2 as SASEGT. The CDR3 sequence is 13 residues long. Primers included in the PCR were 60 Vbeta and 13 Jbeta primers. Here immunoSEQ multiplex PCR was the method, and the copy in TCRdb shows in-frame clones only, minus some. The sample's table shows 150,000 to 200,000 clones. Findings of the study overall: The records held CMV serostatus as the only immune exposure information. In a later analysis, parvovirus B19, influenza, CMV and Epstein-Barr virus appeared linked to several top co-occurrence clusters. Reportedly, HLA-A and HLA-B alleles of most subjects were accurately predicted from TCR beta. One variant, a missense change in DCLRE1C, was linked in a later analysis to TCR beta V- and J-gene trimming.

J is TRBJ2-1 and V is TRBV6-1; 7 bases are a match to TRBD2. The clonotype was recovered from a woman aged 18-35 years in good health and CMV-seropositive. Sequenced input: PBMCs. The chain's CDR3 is CASREVSYNEQFF. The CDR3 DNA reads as TGTGCCAGCCGGGAGGTCTCCTACAATGAGCAGTTCTTC.